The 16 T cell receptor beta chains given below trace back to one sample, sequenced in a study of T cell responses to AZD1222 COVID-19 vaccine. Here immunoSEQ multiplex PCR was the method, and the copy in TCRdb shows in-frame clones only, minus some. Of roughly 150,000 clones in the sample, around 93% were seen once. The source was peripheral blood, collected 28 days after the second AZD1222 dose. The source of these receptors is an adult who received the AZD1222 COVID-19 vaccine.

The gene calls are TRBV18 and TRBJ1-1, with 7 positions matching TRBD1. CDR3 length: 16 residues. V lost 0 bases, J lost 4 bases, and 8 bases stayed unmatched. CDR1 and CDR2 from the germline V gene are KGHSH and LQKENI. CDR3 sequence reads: CASSPPTGEARTEAFF. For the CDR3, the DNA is TGTGCCAGCTCACCACCCACAGGGGAGGCACGCACTGAAGCTTTCTTT.

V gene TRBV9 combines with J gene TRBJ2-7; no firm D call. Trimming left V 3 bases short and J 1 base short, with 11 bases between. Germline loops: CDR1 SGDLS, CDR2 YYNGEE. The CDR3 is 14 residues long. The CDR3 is CASSGTGPSYEQYF. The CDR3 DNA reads TGTGCCAGCAGCGGGACCGGGCCTTCCTACGAGCAGTACTTC.

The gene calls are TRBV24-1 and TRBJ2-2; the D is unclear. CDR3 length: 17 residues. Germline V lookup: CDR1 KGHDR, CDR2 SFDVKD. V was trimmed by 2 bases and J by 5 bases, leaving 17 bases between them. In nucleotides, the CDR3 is TGTGCCACCAGTGATTCCCGTGGGTGGATGGGAACCGGGGAGCTGTTTTTT. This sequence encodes CATSDSRGWMGTGELFF.

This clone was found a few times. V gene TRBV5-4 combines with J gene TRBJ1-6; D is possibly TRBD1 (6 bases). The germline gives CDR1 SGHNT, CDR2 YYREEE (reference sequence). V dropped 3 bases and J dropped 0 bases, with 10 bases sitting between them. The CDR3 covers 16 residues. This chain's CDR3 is CASSWGGLSYNSPLHF. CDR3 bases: TGTGCCAGCAGCTGGGGGGGGCTCTCCTATAATTCACCCCTCCACTTT.

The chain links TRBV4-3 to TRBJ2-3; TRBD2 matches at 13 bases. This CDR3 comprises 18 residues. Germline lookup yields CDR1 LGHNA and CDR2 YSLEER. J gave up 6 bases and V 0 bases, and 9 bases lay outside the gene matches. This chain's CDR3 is CASSQELAGGPSGDTQYF. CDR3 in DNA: TGCGCCAGCAGCCAAGAACTAGCGGGAGGGCCTAGCGGGGATACGCAGTATTTT.

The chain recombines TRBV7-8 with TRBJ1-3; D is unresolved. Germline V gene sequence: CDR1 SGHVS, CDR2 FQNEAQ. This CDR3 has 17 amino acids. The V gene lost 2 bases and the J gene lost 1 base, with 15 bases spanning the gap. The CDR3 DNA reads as TGTGCCAGCAGCTTACCCCACTTGCCGGAGTCTGGAAACACCATATATTTT. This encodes CASSLPHLPESGNTIYF.

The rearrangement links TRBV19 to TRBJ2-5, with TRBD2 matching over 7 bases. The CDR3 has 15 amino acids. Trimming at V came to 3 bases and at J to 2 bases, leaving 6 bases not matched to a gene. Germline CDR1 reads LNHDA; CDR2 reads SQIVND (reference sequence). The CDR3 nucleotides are TGTGCCAGTAGTATCAACCTAGCGGTTCAAGAGACCCAGTACTTC. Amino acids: CASSINLAVQETQYF.

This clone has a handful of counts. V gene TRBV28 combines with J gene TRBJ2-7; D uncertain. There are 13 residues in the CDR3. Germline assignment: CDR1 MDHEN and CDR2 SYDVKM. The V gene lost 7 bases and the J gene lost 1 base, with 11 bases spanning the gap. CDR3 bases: TGTGCCAGCAACCGCCCAGGTTCCTACGAGCAGTACTTC. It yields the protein CASNRPGSYEQYF.

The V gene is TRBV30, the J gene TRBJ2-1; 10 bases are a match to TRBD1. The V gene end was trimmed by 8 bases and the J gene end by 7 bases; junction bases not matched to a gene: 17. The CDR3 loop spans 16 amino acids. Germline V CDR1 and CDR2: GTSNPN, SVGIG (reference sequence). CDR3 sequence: CARANLRDRGENEQFF. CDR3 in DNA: TGTGCCCGTGCAAATCTCCGGGACAGGGGCGAAAATGAGCAGTTCTTC.

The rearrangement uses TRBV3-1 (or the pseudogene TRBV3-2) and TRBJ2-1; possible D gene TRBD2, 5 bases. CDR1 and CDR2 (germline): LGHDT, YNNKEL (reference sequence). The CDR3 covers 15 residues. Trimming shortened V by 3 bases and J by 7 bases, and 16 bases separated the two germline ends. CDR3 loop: CASSHRGTIANEQFF. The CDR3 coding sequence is TGTGCCAGCAGCCACCGGGGAACAATTGCTAATGAGCAGTTCTTC.

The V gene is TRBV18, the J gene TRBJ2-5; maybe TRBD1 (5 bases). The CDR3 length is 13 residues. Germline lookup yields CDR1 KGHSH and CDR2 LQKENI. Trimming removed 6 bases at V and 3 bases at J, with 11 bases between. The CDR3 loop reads CASSPTREETQYF. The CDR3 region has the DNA TGTGCCAGCTCGCCCACCAGGGAAGAGACCCAGTACTTC.

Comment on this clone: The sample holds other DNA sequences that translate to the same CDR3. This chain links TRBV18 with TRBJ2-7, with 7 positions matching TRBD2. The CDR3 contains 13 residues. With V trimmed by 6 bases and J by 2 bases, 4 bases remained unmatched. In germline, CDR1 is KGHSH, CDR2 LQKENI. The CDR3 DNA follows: TGTGCCAGCTCCCCCGGGACTACCTACGAGCAGTACTTC. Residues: CASSPGTTYEQYF.

The CDR3 loop is CASSISGALTYGYTF. In DNA, the CDR3 is TGTGCCAGCAGTATATCCGGGGCGCTTACTTATGGCTACACCTTC. V and J are TRBV5-4 and TRBJ1-2, with D possibly TRBD1 on 5 matching bases. Germline V lookup: CDR1 SGHNT, CDR2 YYREEE (reference sequence). Trimming took 5 bases from V and 5 from J, leaving 19 bases between them. The CDR3 is made up of 15 amino acids. Complete variable domain (other parts from reference TRBV5-4 and TRBJ1-2): ETGVTQSPTHLIKTRGQQVTLRCSSQSGHNTVSWYQQALGQGPQFIFQYYREEENGRGNFPPRFSGLQFPNYSSELNVNALELDDSALYLCASSISGALTYGYTFGSGTRLTVV.

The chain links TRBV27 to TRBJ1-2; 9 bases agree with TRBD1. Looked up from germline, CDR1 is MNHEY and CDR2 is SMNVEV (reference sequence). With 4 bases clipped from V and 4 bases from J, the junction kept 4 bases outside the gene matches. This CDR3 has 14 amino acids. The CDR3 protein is CASSSTGGTYGYTF. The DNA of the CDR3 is TGTGCCAGCAGTTCGACAGGGGGGACCTATGGCTACACCTTC.

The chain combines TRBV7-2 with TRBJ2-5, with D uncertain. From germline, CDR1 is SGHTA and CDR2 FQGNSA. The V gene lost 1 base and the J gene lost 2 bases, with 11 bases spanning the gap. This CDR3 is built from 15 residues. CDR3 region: CASSLVTWIQETQYF. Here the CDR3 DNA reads TGTGCCAGCAGCTTAGTTACATGGATTCAAGAGACCCAGTACTTC.

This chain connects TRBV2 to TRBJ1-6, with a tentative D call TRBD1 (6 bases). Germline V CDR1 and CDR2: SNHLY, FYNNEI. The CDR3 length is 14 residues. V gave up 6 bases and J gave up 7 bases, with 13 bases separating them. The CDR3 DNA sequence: TGTGCCAGCAGACTAAGGACAGCGAATTCACCCCTCCACTTT. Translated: CASRLRTANSPLHF.